A selection of T cell receptor beta chains follows, all from one sample in a study of T cell changes during pregnancy in multiple sclerosis. TCRdb keeps only in-frame clones here, not all; method: immunoSEQ multiplex PCR. The table records more than 70,000 clones, approximately 92% of them present only once. The material was peripheral blood, obtained before pregnancy. These receptors were obtained from a female donor with multiple sclerosis, enrolled in a pregnancy study. The CDR3 runs from the conserved cysteine through the conserved F or W. The D gene is left open where the match is weak. Clone sizes are given selectively: once, few, many, or a class where the clone is expanded.

V,J,size,D,CDR3,DNA
TRBV4-3,TRBJ1-3,.,TRBD1,CASSRTGTGNTIYF,TGCGCCAGCAGCCGGACAGGGACTGGAAACACCATATATTTT
TRBV9,TRBJ2-1,.,TRBD2,CASSVDLAGVNEQFF,TGTGCCAGCAGCGTAGACCTAGCGGGAGTCAATGAGCAGTTCTTC
TRBV19,TRBJ1-1,.,TRBD1,CASSLVTGVHMGTEAFF,TGTGCCAGTAGCCTAGTCACAGGGGTGCATATGGGCACTGAAGCTTTCTTT
TRBV7-9,TRBJ1-3,.,.,CASSLVGAQSSGNTIYF,TGTGCCAGCAGCTTAGTGGGCGCTCAGAGCTCTGGAAACACCATATATTTT
TRBV4-3,TRBJ2-1,few,TRBD1,CASSQEGQGSYNEQFF,TGCGCCAGCAGCCAAGAGGGACAGGGCAGCTACAATGAGCAGTTCTTC
TRBV13,TRBJ2-7,.,TRBD2,CASSLGTSGSPYEQYF,TGTGCCAGCAGCCTGGGGACTAGCGGGAGCCCCTACGAGCAGTACTTC
TRBV7-2,TRBJ2-7,.,TRBD1,CASSPLTGIDEQYF,TGTGCCAGCAGCCCGCTGACAGGGATTGACGAGCAGTACTTC
TRBV18,TRBJ1-1,.,.,CASSPRTAMNTEAFF,TGTGCCAGCTCACCGCGGACAGCTATGAACACTGAAGCTTTCTTT
TRBV7-3,TRBJ2-1,once,.,CASSLGGSYNEQFF,TGTGCCAGCAGCTTGGGGGGATCCTACAATGAGCAGTTCTTC
TRBV9,TRBJ1-2,.,.,CASSVGRSYGYTF,TGTGCCAGCAGCGTGGGGCGATCCTATGGCTACACCTTC
TRBV19,TRBJ2-7,once,.,CASSIRNTEFSYEQYF,TGTGCCAGTAGTATCAGGAACACCGAGTTCTCCTACGAGCAGTACTTC
TRBV25-1,TRBJ1-1,.,TRBD1,CASSGPGQGAEAFF,TGTGCCAGCAGTGGTCCGGGACAGGGGGCTGAAGCTTTCTTT
TRBV4-3,TRBJ2-3,.,.,CASSQEEQDTDTQYF,TGCGCCAGCAGCCAAGAAGAACAGGACACAGATACGCAGTATTTT
TRBV6-6,TRBJ2-3,.,TRBD1,CASSYGTGVDTQYF,TGTGCCAGCAGTTATGGGACAGGGGTAGATACGCAGTATTTT
TRBV29-1,TRBJ1-2,.,TRBD1,CSVTGTGKNYGYTF,TGCAGCGTTACCGGGACAGGAAAAAACTATGGCTACACCTTC
TRBV6-1,TRBJ1-3,.,TRBD1,CASRQGASGNTIYF,TGTGCCAGCAGGCAGGGGGCGTCTGGAAACACCATATATTTT
TRBV5-1,TRBJ1-1,.,TRBD1,CASSLTQGTSIAFF,TGCGCCAGCAGCTTGACACAGGGGACATCGATAGCTTTCTTT
TRBV5-4,TRBJ2-1,once,TRBD2,CASSLTMLAGDLVEQFF,TGTGCCAGCAGCTTGACGATGCTAGCGGGAGACCTGGTTGAGCAGTTCTTC
TRBV7-2,TRBJ1-1,.,.,CASRPGQLNTEAFF,TGTGCCAGCAGACCTGGACAGCTGAACACTGAAGCTTTCTTT
TRBV6-5,TRBJ1-6,.,TRBD1,CASRSDREASPLHF,TGTGCCAGCAGATCGGACAGGGAGGCTTCACCCCTCCACTTT
TRBV28,TRBJ2-3,.,TRBD2,CASSQRESGTDTQYF,TGTGCCAGCAGTCAGCGGGAGTCGGGCACAGATACGCAGTATTTT
TRBV2,TRBJ1-5,.,.,CASSEAGGPGEPQHF,TGTGCCAGCAGTGAAGCGGGAGGTCCTGGGGAGCCCCAGCATTTT
TRBV28,TRBJ2-3,once,.,CASSVESGSSRPPDTQYF,TGTGCCAGCAGCGTAGAATCCGGCTCTAGCAGACCACCAGATACGCAGTATTTT
TRBV7-9,TRBJ1-1,.,TRBD1,CASSLVGTGNTEAFF,TGTGCCAGCAGCTTAGTGGGGACAGGAAACACTGAAGCTTTCTTT
TRBV15,TRBJ2-5,.,TRBD1,CATSSDRGYRETQYF,TGTGCCACCAGCAGCGACAGGGGGTATAGGGAGACCCAGTACTTC
TRBV5-8,TRBJ1-1,once,.,CASSRNRVGAFF,TGTGCCAGCAGCAGAAACAGGGTTGGGGCTTTCTTT
TRBV29-1,TRBJ2-2,.,TRBD1,CSVGLGGQTGELFF,TGCAGCGTTGGGCTAGGGGGCCAAACCGGGGAGCTGTTTTTT
TRBV7-2,TRBJ2-7,few,.,CASSIERGGYEQYF,TGTGCCAGCAGCATCGAGAGGGGGGGCTACGAGCAGTACTTC
TRBV4-2,TRBJ2-1,.,TRBD2,CASSLPGLAGGNYNEQFF,TGTGCCAGCAGCTTACCTGGACTAGCGGGGGGGAACTACAATGAGCAGTTCTTC